Presented here are 10 T cell receptor beta chains from one specimen sequenced in a study of lymphopenia after photon versus proton radiotherapy. Sequenced by immunoSEQ multiplex PCR; TCRdb stores in-frame clones only, minus some. Here the sample spans tens of thousands of clones, over 80% being singletons. This sample comprised peripheral blood, obtained from a patient treated with proton-based radiotherapy. The receptors come from a woman in her 70s with pancreatic cancer.

This chain links TRBV19 with TRBJ1-3, with unresolved D. This CDR3 is built from 15 residues. Germline CDR1 reads LNHDA; CDR2 reads SQIVND (reference sequence). Trimming pared 10 bases from V and 2 bases from J, leaving 18 bases between. The CDR3 region has the DNA TGTGCCACCCACGTCGGAACCGTCCCTGGAAACACCATATATTTT. This translates into CATHVGTVPGNTIYF.

V and J are TRBV27 and TRBJ2-3, with 9 positions matching TRBD2. The CDR3 has 21 amino acids. Germline values: CDR1 MNHEY, CDR2 SMNVEV (reference sequence). The junction had 22 bases not matched to a gene; V was cut back by 3 bases and J by 3 bases. The DNA of the CDR3 is TGTGCCAGCAGTTTTGCCCAGATGCCCTTCGGGCGGGAGGGCCAGACAGATACGCAGTATTTT. As protein: CASSFAQMPFGREGQTDTQYF.

The chain is built from TRBV28 and TRBJ1-5, with 9 bases lining up with TRBD1. V was clipped by 5 bases and J by 11 bases; unmatched bases: 10. The CDR3 contains 14 residues. Per the germline V gene, CDR1 is MDHEN and CDR2 is SYDVKM. This CDR3 reads CASSLLGQGRSQHF. CDR3 DNA: TGTGCCAGCAGTCTACTGGGACAGGGTAGGTCCCAGCATTTT.

This rearrangement joins TRBV2 to TRBJ2-2; D might be TRBD2 (6 bases). Germline values: CDR1 SNHLY, CDR2 FYNNEI. The CDR3 consists of 14 residues. V lost 0 bases and J 4 bases, leaving 6 bases between the germline ends. CDR3 protein: CASSEAGSTGELFF. In nucleotides, the CDR3 is TGTGCCAGCAGTGAAGCCGGGAGCACCGGGGAGCTGTTTTTT.

In this sample, this clone turned up a few times. The gene calls are TRBV25-1 and TRBJ2-7; 7 nucleotides match TRBD1. With V trimmed by 7 bases and J by 3 bases, 9 bases remained unmatched. The CDR3 is made up of 14 amino acids. CDR1 MGHDK and CDR2 SYGVNS come from the germline V gene. This CDR3 is CASKQTGSFYEQYF. The DNA of the CDR3 is TGTGCCAGCAAGCAGACAGGGAGTTTCTACGAGCAGTACTTC.

The genes are TRBV27 and TRBJ1-2; D is unresolved. V was pared by 3 bases and J by 0 bases, with 5 bases between. CDR1 and CDR2 (germline): MNHEY, SMNVEV (reference sequence). The CDR3 totals 13 residues. The CDR3 DNA is TGTGCCAGCAGTTTTGCTGCTAACTATGGCTACACCTTC. Protein sequence: CASSFAANYGYTF.

This clone was recorded a few times. This chain joins TRBV7-2 and TRBJ2-4, with D possibly TRBD2 on 5 matching bases. V gave up 4 bases and J gave up 8 bases, with 12 bases separating them. Germline-derived CDR1 and CDR2 are SGHTA and FQGNSA. The CDR3 covers 13 residues. CDR3 sequence: CASSSLRGYIQYF. The CDR3 DNA is TGTGCCAGCAGCTCACTACGGGGATACATTCAGTACTTC.

V and J are TRBV11-2 and TRBJ2-5; D gene unclear. Germline CDR1 reads SGHAT; CDR2 reads FQNNGV. The V end lost 5 bases, the J end lost 2 bases, and 15 bases lay between the germline ends. The CDR3 has 15 amino acids. This CDR3 reads CASSPQVGSQETQYF. The DNA for the CDR3 is TGTGCCAGCAGCCCTCAGGTGGGCAGTCAAGAGACCCAGTACTTC.

The chain couples TRBV2 to TRBJ2-5; D not resolved. This CDR3 is 13 amino acids long. V was shortened by 9 bases and J by 1 base, with 12 bases between the two germline ends. Germline loops: CDR1 SNHLY, CDR2 FYNNEI. The CDR3 protein is CASTLGLQETQYF. The CDR3, as DNA: TGTGCCAGTACCTTAGGCCTCCAAGAGACCCAGTACTTC.

J is TRBJ1-2 and V is TRBV5-5; 8 bases match TRBD1. Per germline, CDR1 SGHKS and CDR2 YYEKEE (reference sequence). V was pared by 4 bases and J by 4 bases, with 6 bases of the junction left unmatched. The CDR3 runs to 14 residues. This CDR3 is CASSPYTGGYGYTF. CDR3 in DNA: TGTGCCAGCAGCCCCTATACAGGGGGCTATGGCTACACCTTC.